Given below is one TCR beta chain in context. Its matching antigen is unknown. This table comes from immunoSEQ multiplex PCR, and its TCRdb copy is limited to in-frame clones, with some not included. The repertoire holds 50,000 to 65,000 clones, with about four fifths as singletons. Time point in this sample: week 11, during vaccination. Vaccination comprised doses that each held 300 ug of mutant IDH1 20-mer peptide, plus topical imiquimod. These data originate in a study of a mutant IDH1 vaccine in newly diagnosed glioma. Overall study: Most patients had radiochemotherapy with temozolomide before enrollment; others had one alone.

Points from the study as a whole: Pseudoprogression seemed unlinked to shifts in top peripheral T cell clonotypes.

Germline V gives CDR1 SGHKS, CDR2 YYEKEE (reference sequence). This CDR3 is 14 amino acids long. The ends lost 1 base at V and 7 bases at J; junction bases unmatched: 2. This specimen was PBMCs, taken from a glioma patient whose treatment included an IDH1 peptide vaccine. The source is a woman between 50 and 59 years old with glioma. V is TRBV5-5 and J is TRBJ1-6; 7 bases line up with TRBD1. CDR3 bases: TGTGCCAGCAGCTTGAGACAGGGAAATTCACCCCTCCACTTT. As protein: CASSLRQGNSPLHF. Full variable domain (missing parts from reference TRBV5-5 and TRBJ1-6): DAGVTQSPTHLIKTRGQQVTLRCSPISGHKSVSWYQQVLGQGPQFIFQYYEKEERGRGNFPDRFSARQFPNYSSELNVNALLLGDSALYLCASSLRQGNSPLHFGNGTRLTVT.